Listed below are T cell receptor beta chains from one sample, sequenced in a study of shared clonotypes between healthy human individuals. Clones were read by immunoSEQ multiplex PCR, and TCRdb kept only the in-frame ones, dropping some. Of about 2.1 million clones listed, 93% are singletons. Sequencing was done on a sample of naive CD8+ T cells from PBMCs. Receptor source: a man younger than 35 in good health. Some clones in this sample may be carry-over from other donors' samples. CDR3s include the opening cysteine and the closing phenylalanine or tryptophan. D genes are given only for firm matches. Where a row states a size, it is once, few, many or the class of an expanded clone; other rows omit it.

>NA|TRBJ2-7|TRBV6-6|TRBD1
TGTGCCAGCAGCCGGGACAGCGTATCCTACGAGCAGTACTTC
CASSRDSVSYEQYF
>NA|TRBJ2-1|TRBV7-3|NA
TGTGCCAGCAGCTTAAGACCGAGTTTTAATGAAGAGCAGTTCTTC
CASSLRPSFNEEQFF
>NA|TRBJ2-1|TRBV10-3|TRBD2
TGTGCCATCAGTGATGCTAGCGGGAGCCCGGATGAGCAGTTCTTC
CAISDASGSPDEQFF
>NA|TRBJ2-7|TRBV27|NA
TGTGCCAGCAGCTTAGGATTACGACCCTACGAGCAGTACTTC
CASSLGLRPYEQYF
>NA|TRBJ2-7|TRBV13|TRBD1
TGTGCCAGCAGTCATTACTCGACAGGGGTATCCTACGAGCAGTACTTC
CASSHYSTGVSYEQYF
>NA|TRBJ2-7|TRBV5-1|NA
TGCGCCAGCGGCCAGAGCTCCTACGAGCAGTACTTC
CASGQSSYEQYF
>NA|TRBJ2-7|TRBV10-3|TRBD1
TGTGCCATCAGTCCCCCGGGACAGGGAACCTACGAGCAGTACTTC
CAISPPGQGTYEQYF
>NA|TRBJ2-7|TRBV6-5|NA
TGTGCCAGCAGTTCCCCCAGTAGGTCCTACGAGCAGTACTTC
CASSSPSRSYEQYF
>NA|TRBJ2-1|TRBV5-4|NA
TGTGCCAGCAGCCCCCGTGCTAGCGATAACAATGAGCAGTTCTTC
CASSPRASDNNEQFF
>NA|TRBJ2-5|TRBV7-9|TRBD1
TGTGCCAGCAGCACCCGACAGGGGAATAGGTTCCAAGAGACCCAGTACTTC
CASSTRQGNRFQETQYF
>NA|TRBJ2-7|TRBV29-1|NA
TGCAGCGTGCCGGGGGTACGCTCCTACGAGCAGTACTTC
CSVPGVRSYEQYF
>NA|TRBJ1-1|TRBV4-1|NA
TGCGCCAGCAGCCAAGTCGGGCCCCCGGCAAACACTGAAGCTTTCTTT
CASSQVGPPANTEAFF
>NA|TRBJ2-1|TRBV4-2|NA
TGTGCCAGCAGCCAAGAATGGACATCCTACAATGAGCAGTTCTTC
CASSQEWTSYNEQFF
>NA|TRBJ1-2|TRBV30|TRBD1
TGTGCCTGGAGTGTCGGACAGGCTGGCTACACCTTC
CAWSVGQAGYTF
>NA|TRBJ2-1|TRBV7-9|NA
TGTGCCAGCAGCTTTTACCGGTATGAGCAGTTCTTC
CASSFYRYEQFF
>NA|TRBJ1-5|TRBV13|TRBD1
TGTGCCAGCAGCGGTCGGGACAGTAGCAATCAGCCCCAGCATTTT
CASSGRDSSNQPQHF
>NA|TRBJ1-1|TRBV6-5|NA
TGTGCCAGCGGTAGGGGTATACGGACTGAAGCTTTCTTT
CASGRGIRTEAFF
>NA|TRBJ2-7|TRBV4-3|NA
TGCGCCAGCAGCCAAGTTGGGGGTTCCGGGGCGGGCGAGCAGTACTTC
CASSQVGGSGAGEQYF
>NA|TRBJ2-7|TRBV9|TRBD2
TGTGCCAGCAGCCCCGGGACTAGGGTCCCCGAGCAGTACTTC
CASSPGTRVPEQYF
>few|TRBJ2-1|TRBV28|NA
TGTGCCAGCAGTCTTACAGGATACAATGAGCAGTTCTTC
CASSLTGYNEQFF
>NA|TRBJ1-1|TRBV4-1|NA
TGCGCCAGCAGCCGGGCTGAAGGCACTGAAGCTTTCTTT
CASSRAEGTEAFF
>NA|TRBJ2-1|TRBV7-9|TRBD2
TGTGCCAGCAGCCCCCGACTAGCGGGGAGTTACAATGAGCAGTTCTTC
CASSPRLAGSYNEQFF
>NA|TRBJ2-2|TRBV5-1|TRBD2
TGCGCCAGCAGCTTAAATGAGCTAGCGGGAGACACCGGGGAGCTGTTTTTT
CASSLNELAGDTGELFF
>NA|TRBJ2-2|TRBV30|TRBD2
TGTGCCTTACCGGGGGAGGGCGACGCCGGGGAGCTGTTTTTT
CALPGEGDAGELFF
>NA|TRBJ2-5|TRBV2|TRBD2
TGTGCCAGCCTGGGACTAGCGGCGCAAGAGACCCAGTACTTC
CASLGLAAQETQYF
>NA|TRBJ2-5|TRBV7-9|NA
TGTGCCAGCAGGCCGGGACGGAGCCTCTTCCAAGAGACCCAGTACTTC
CASRPGRSLFQETQYF
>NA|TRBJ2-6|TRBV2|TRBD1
TGTGCCAGCAGTACAGGGGGCTCTGGGGCCAACGTCCTGACTTTC
CASSTGGSGANVLTF
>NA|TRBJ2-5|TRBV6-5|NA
TGTGCCAGCAGTTCCACCAGGGGCTCGGAGACCCAGTACTTC
CASSSTRGSETQYF
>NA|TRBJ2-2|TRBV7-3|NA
TGTGCCAGCAGCTTAGGTCTGAACACCGGGGAGCTGTTTTTT
CASSLGLNTGELFF
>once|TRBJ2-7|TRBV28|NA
TGTGCCAGCAGCATAATGAAGGGCGGGGAGCAGTACTTC
CASSIMKGGEQYF